Listed here is a single TCR beta chain. The data originate from a study of blood T cell repertoires in COVID-19. The overall study: The United States, Italy and Spain were the sources of the acute and convalescent COVID-19 samples.

Germline V gives CDR1 SGDLS, CDR2 YYNGEE. The length of the CDR3 is 13 residues. The V end was cut by 0 bases, the J end by 2 bases, with 4 bases between. Source study methods: The assay estimated nucleated cells by amplifying reference gene primers. Assay: immunoSEQ multiplex PCR; the TCRdb copy retains only in-frame clones and omits some. D and trimming were read from the DNA, whereas the V and J calls and clone size are those reported in that table. The sample holds roughly 100,000 clones, 85% to 90% seen once. The clonotype comes from a woman of 80 years or more with active COVID-19. The source material was peripheral blood. The chain couples TRBV9 to TRBJ2-3; D call uncertain. In DNA form, the CDR3 reads TGTGCCAGCAGCGTAGCAGACACAGATACGCAGTATTTT. Translated, it gives CASSVADTDTQYF.